The T cell receptor (beta chain) described here comes from a study of vaccination effects on CD4 cells after COVID-19. The table came from immunoSEQ multiplex PCR; TCRdb's copy has only in-frame clones and leaves some out. There are 25,000 to 35,000 clones in the sample; around 75% occur only once, and about 30% lies in the top ten. Using viral peptide pools, the ViraFEST assay grew out antigen-specific CD4+ T cells prior to sequencing. After more than 8 days in culture, the CD4+ T cells were isolated. Vaccine recipients, nucleocapsid antibody negative, had no prior SARS-CoV-2 infection. This clone was seen only a few times. Its antigen is undetermined. V shed 0 bases and J shed 4 bases, with 10 bases lying between them. CDR1 SGHNT and CDR2 YYREEE come from the germline V gene (reference sequence). The CDR3 has 14 amino acids.

This receptor was obtained from a human donor who received a COVID-19 vaccine. The material was CD4+ T cells from PBMCs cultured with SARS-CoV-2 spike peptides, obtained before COVID-19 vaccination. The chain employs TRBV5-4 and TRBJ1-2; TRBD1 is a possible D gene (6 bases). The DNA of the CDR3 is TGTGCCAGCAGCTTGGCGGGGGGCCTCTATGGCTACACCTTC. It translates to CASSLAGGLYGYTF.